One and the same sample provided the 26 T cell receptor beta chains below, sequenced in a study of T cell responses to AZD1222 COVID-19 vaccine. Generated by immunoSEQ multiplex PCR, the TCRdb table keeps only in-frame clones and is missing some. This table holds about 110,000 clones, around 87% found once. Sequencing used peripheral blood, obtained on day 0 of AZD1222 vaccination. These receptors were taken from an adult in good health.

The chain couples TRBV7-2 to TRBJ2-7; D ambiguous. V lost 5 bases to trimming and J lost 0 bases, with 5 bases between them. Germline loops: CDR1 SGHTA, CDR2 FQGNSA. The CDR3 is 12 residues long. CDR3 region: CASSPTSYEQYF. As DNA, the CDR3 is TGTGCCAGCAGCCCCACCTCCTACGAGCAGTACTTC.

This sequence joins TRBV30 and TRBJ1-2; D uncertain. From germline, CDR1 is GTSNPN and CDR2 SVGIG (reference sequence). V was pared by 3 bases and J by 4 bases, with 12 bases between. This CDR3 is 13 amino acids long. This CDR3 is CAWSPTDFYGYTF. The CDR3 bases are TGTGCCTGGAGCCCTACCGACTTCTATGGCTACACCTTC.

This clone was seen a handful of times. The chain has TRBV20-1 and TRBJ2-4; D gene unclear. CDR3 size: 11 residues. Germline V gene data show CDR1 as DFQATT and CDR2 as SNEGSKA (reference sequence). Deletions cut 6 bases from V and 7 bases from J, with 10 bases between. The CDR3 nucleotides are TGCAGTGCCCACCCGGTGAACATTCAGTACTTC. Amino acid sequence: CSAHPVNIQYF.

V gene TRBV5-1 combines with J gene TRBJ2-1, with D unclear. This CDR3 spans 11 amino acids. Trimming cost V 1 base and J 6 bases, with 2 bases left between them. The V gene's germline CDR1 is SGHRS and CDR2 YFSETQ. DNA of the CDR3: TGCGCCAGCAGCTTGATCAATGAGCAGTTCTTC. It yields the protein CASSLINEQFF.

The J gene is TRBJ2-7, the V gene TRBV9, with 14 bases lining up with TRBD2. V shed 4 bases, J shed 6 bases, and the junction held 6 bases outside the gene matches. Germline-derived CDR1 and CDR2 are SGDLS and YYNGEE. The CDR3 runs to 15 residues. In nucleotides, the CDR3 is TGTGCCAGCAGCCCGGGACTAGCGGGAGTGGTCGAGCAGTACTTC. Residues: CASSPGLAGVVEQYF.

The J gene is TRBJ2-5, the V gene TRBV6-1, with 7 bases identical to TRBD2. The CDR3 totals 16 residues. Germline V gives CDR1 MNHNS, CDR2 SASEGT. Trimming removed 0 bases from V and 4 bases from J; junction bases left unmatched: 8. The CDR3 is CASSEASAGEAETQYF. In nucleotides, the CDR3 is TGTGCCAGCAGTGAAGCGTCCGCGGGGGAGGCAGAGACCCAGTACTTC.

This sequence joins TRBV7-2 and TRBJ2-3, with TRBD2 matching over 8 bases. The J segment lost 4 bases and the V segment lost 2 bases, leaving 5 bases of the junction unmatched. This CDR3 region has 15 residues. The germline gives CDR1 SGHTA, CDR2 FQGNSA. The CDR3 sequence is CASSLRAGGSDTQYF. DNA for the CDR3: TGTGCCAGCAGCTTACGGGCGGGAGGTTCAGATACGCAGTATTTT.

This chain links TRBV27 with TRBJ2-7; D unclear. The CDR3 extends over 13 amino acids. The germline CDR1 and CDR2 sequences are MNHEY and SMNVEV (reference sequence). Trimming pared 2 bases from V and 7 bases from J, leaving 12 bases between. As DNA, the CDR3 is TGTGCCAGCAGTTTAATTGGTAGGCGGGAGCAGTACTTC. Translation: CASSLIGRREQYF.

The V call is TRBV14, the J call TRBJ1-2; possibly TRBD1 for D (6 bases). Trimming removed 3 bases from V and 6 bases from J, with 11 bases in between. The CDR3 is 13 residues long. Germline CDR1 and CDR2: SGHDN and FVKESK. CDR3 bases: TGTGCCAGCAGCCAGGCTTCAGGGGATGGCTACACCTTC. Protein: CASSQASGDGYTF.

The J gene is TRBJ2-7, the V gene TRBV28; D could derive from TRBD1 or TRBD2 (5 bases each). Germline CDR1 MDHEN, CDR2 SYDVKM. The CDR3 contains 15 residues. The germline V and J ends were trimmed by 6 bases and 2 bases, with 17 bases remaining between them. CDR3 protein: CASSPRGRGPYEQYF. CDR3 DNA: TGTGCCAGCAGCCCCCGGGGCCGTGGCCCCTACGAGCAGTACTTC.

The chain carries TRBV6-5 and TRBJ2-3; D not resolved. Trimming removed 8 bases at V and 2 bases at J, with 14 bases between. The CDR3 is 14 amino acids. Germline CDR1 and CDR2: MNHEY and SVGAGI. This CDR3 reads CASSQARPTDTQYF. DNA for the CDR3: TGTGCCAGCTCACAAGCGAGGCCCACAGATACGCAGTATTTT.

This clone was picked up one time. The V and J genes are TRBV13 and TRBJ2-3; 7 positions match TRBD2. V lost 4 bases, J lost 1 base, and 5 bases stayed unmatched. The CDR3 consists of 15 residues. Germline V gene lookup returns CDR1 PRHDT and CDR2 FYEKMQ (reference sequence). The chain's CDR3 is CASSWPLAGTDTQYF. CDR3 bases: TGTGCCAGCAGCTGGCCGCTAGCGGGCACAGATACGCAGTATTTT.

The chain carries TRBV6-5 and TRBJ2-7, with D possibly called TRBD1 or TRBD2 (7 bases each). This CDR3 is built from 16 residues. CDR1 and CDR2 from the germline V gene are MNHEY and SVGAGI. V lost 3 bases to trimming and J lost 3 bases, with 18 bases between them. The CDR3 loop is CASSYAMAGGDYEQYF. CDR3 nucleotide sequence: TGTGCCAGCAGTTATGCAATGGCAGGGGGGGACTACGAGCAGTACTTC.

The chain has TRBV10-2 and TRBJ2-3; 13 positions match TRBD2. This CDR3 contains 16 residues. V trimming: 6 bases; J trimming: 2 bases; junction bases outside the gene matches: 5. Per germline, CDR1 WSHSY and CDR2 SAAADI. CDR3 DNA: TGCGCCAGCAGCTCACTAGCGGGGGGGCTCACAGATACGCAGTATTTT. Translating it yields CASSSLAGGLTDTQYF.

The genes are TRBV19 and TRBJ2-2; D is possibly TRBD2 (6 bases). CDR1 is LNHDA and CDR2 is SQIVND in the germline V gene (reference sequence). There are 15 residues in the CDR3. V shed 4 bases and J shed 1 base, with 10 bases lying between them. The DNA for the CDR3 is TGTGCCAGTAGTAGGGCGGAGGGGAACACCGGGGAGCTGTTTTTT. This encodes CASSRAEGNTGELFF.

This chain links TRBV7-2 with TRBJ2-6, with TRBD1 matching over 8 bases. Per the germline V gene, CDR1 is SGHTA and CDR2 is FQGNSA. V shed 5 bases and J 2 bases; nucleotides not matched to a gene: 2. The CDR3 consists of 15 residues. The CDR3 reads CASSQGAPGANVLTF. The CDR3 nucleotides read TGTGCCAGCAGCCAGGGGGCCCCTGGGGCCAACGTCCTGACTTTC.

Details on this clone: This specimen includes other DNA sequences encoding the same CDR3. V and J are TRBV20-1 and TRBJ1-1; no clear D gene. The V gene's germline CDR1 is DFQATT and CDR2 SNEGSKA (reference sequence). The V and J ends lost 3 bases and 12 bases respectively, with 14 bases between them. CDR3 length: 11 residues. The CDR3 spells CSASGRGLSFF. In DNA, the CDR3 is TGCAGTGCTAGCGGCCGTGGATTGTCTTTCTTT.

This clone was seen only once. V and J are TRBV28 and TRBJ1-5, with D possibly TRBD1 on 6 matching bases. V gave up 4 bases and J gave up 2 bases, with 15 bases separating them. The CDR3 sequence is 16 residues long. Germline-derived CDR1 and CDR2 are MDHEN and SYDVKM. This chain's CDR3 is CASSSFRGAGNQPQHF. As DNA, the CDR3 is TGTGCCAGCAGTTCCTTCAGGGGCGCGGGCAATCAGCCCCAGCATTTT. The variable domain in full, completed from reference TRBV28 and TRBJ1-5, reads DVKVTQSSRYLVKRTGEKVFLECVQDMDHENMFWYRQDPGLGLRLIYFSYDVKMKEKGDIPEGYSVSREKKERFSLILESASTNQTSMYLCASSSFRGAGNQPQHFGDGTRLSIL.

The CDR3 nucleotides are TGTGCCATCAGTGAATGGCAGGGGGCCGGGGAGCTGTTTTTT. Encoded protein: CAISEWQGAGELFF. The chain couples TRBV10-3 to TRBJ2-2, with 7 positions matching TRBD1. V lost 3 bases and J lost 6; bases outside the gene matches: 4. Germline lookup yields CDR1 ENHRY and CDR2 SYGVKD. The CDR3 extends over 14 amino acids.

The chain has TRBV3-1 (or the pseudogene TRBV3-2) and TRBJ1-5; D uncertain. Germline CDR1 LGHDT, CDR2 YNNKEL (reference sequence). Trimming left V 2 bases short and J 4 bases short, with 9 bases between. CDR3 size: 14 residues. The CDR3 sequence: CASSQSQMNQPQHF. The CDR3 DNA follows: TGTGCCAGCAGCCAAAGCCAGATGAATCAGCCCCAGCATTTT.

This chain connects TRBV5-1 to TRBJ2-5; a possible D gene is TRBD2 (6 bases). The V and J ends lost 3 bases and 5 bases respectively, with 17 bases between them. This CDR3 region has 15 residues. Germline CDR1 reads SGHRS; CDR2 reads YFSETQ. CDR3 amino acids: CASSSAGYFAETQYF. CDR3 sequence (DNA): TGCGCCAGCAGCTCGGCGGGGTACTTTGCGGAGACCCAGTACTTC.

The chain couples TRBV4-1 to TRBJ2-5; the match to TRBD2 covers 8 bases. The germline gives CDR1 MGHRA, CDR2 YSYEKL. V lost 0 bases, J lost 1 base, and 4 bases stayed unmatched. The CDR3 extends over 16 amino acids. The CDR3 nucleotides read TGCGCCAGCAGCCAAGAATTGAGCGGGGGCCAAGAGACCCAGTACTTC. Amino acids: CASSQELSGGQETQYF.

The J gene is TRBJ2-3, the V gene TRBV5-1, with a weak D call TRBD1 (6 bases). V lost 2 bases, J lost 2 bases, and 21 bases lay in between. This CDR3 has 18 amino acids. CDR1 is SGHRS, CDR2 YFSETQ, per germline. The CDR3 region is CASSLSTLTGINTDTQYF. The CDR3 DNA is TGCGCCAGCAGCTTATCCACGCTGACAGGAATAAACACAGATACGCAGTATTTT.

V is TRBV30 and J is TRBJ1-1; no clear D. Trimming cost V 0 bases and J 2 bases, with 16 bases left between them. The CDR3 contains 16 residues. The germline V gene encodes CDR1 GTSNPN and CDR2 SVGIG (reference sequence). As DNA, the CDR3 is TGTGCCTGGAGTGTTCGGGAGGGTAAAGGAAACACTGAAGCTTTCTTT. This codes for CAWSVREGKGNTEAFF.

This rearrangement joins TRBV28 to TRBJ2-2, with D possibly matching TRBD2 (7 bases). The CDR3 spans 17 residues. The V and J ends lost 10 bases and 5 bases respectively, with 26 bases between them. Germline V gives CDR1 MDHEN, CDR2 SYDVKM. CDR3 protein: CATQYNGGPLITGELFF. DNA of the CDR3: TGTGCCACCCAGTATAACGGGGGGCCTTTGATTACCGGGGAGCTGTTTTTT.

The chain employs TRBV15 and TRBJ2-3; D unresolved. Germline V lookup: CDR1 LNHNV, CDR2 YYDKDF (reference sequence). The length of the CDR3 is 14 residues. Trimming took 7 bases from V and 0 from J, leaving 11 bases between them. CDR3 nucleotides: TGTGCCACCATAATGAGCACCAGCACAGATACGCAGTATTTT. Amino acids: CATIMSTSTDTQYF. Full variable domain (remainder filled in from reference TRBV15 and TRBJ2-3): DAMVIQNPRYQVTQFGKPVTLSCSQTLNHNVMYWYQQKSSQAPKLLFHYYDKDFNNEADTPDNFQSRRPNTSFCFLDIRSPGLGDTAMYLCATIMSTSTDTQYFGPGTRLTVL.